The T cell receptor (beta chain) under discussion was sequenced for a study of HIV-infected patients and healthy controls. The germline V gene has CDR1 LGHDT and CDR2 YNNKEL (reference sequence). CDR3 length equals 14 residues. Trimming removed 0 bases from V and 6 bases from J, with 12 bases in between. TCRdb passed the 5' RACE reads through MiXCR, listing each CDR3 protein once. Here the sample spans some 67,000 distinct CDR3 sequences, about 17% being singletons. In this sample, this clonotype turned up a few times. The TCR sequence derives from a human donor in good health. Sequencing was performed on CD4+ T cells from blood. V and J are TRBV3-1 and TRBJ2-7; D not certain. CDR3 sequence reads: CASSQDRVNSEQYF. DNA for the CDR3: TGTGCCAGCAGCCAAGATCGGGTCAATAGCGAGCAGTACTTC.